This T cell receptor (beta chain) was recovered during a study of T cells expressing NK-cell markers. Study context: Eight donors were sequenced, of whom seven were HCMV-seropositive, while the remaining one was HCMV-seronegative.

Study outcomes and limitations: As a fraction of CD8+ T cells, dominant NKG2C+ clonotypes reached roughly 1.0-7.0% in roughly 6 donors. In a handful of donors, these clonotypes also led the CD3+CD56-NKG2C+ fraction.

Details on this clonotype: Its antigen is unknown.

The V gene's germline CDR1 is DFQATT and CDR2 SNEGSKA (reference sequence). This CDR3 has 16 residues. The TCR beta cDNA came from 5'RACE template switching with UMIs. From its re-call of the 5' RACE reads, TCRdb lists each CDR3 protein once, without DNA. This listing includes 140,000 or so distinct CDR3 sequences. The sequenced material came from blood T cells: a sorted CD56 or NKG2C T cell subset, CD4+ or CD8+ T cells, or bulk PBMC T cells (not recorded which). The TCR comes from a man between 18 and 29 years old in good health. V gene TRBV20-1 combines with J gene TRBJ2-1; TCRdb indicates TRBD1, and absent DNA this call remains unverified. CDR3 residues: CSASPRDRGLYNEQFF.